The clone carrying this TCR beta chain was observed once. As handled by the study authors: Researchers report that nucleated cell counts were estimated from reference gene primer amplification. Produced via immunoSEQ multiplex PCR; TCRdb's table is partial and in-frame only. The D gene and trimming were derived from the DNA, and the V and J assignments and clone size from that table. The sample has under 300,000 clones, 84% seen once. This specimen comes from a study of blood T cell repertoires in COVID-19. The overall study: Specimens from acute and convalescent COVID-19 originated in the United States, Italy and Spain. The analysed material was cDNA or gDNA that came from T cells, B-cell-depleted T cells, or PBMCs.

Trimming removed 4 bases from V and 6 bases from J; junction bases left unmatched: 6. The CDR3 runs to 15 residues. Germline assignment: CDR1 MDHEN and CDR2 SYDVKM. This receptor was identified in a woman between 40 and 50 years old who had recovered from COVID-19. The gene calls are TRBV28 and TRBJ2-2; TRBD2 agrees at 9 bases. Material: peripheral blood. The CDR3 sequence is CASSSTGTSPGELFF. The CDR3 DNA is TGTGCCAGCAGTTCCACCGGGACTAGCCCCGGGGAGCTGTTTTTT.